This record covers a single TCR beta chain. Libraries were prepared by immunoSEQ multiplex PCR; TCRdb keeps only in-frame clonotypes and omits some of them. The sample includes about 75,000 clones, about 89% seen only once; the top ten take about 0.9%. The V gene lost 5 bases and the J gene lost 1 base, with 8 bases spanning the gap. Germline loops: CDR1 LNHDA, CDR2 SQIVND (reference sequence). The CDR3 is 13 residues long. This entry comes from a study of T cell changes during pregnancy in multiple sclerosis. The sequence came from a female donor in good health, enrolled as a control in a pregnancy study. The V call is TRBV19, the J call TRBJ1-1; the D gene is possibly TRBD1 (6 bases). Here the sequenced sample was peripheral blood, taken in the first trimester of pregnancy. In nucleotides, the CDR3 is TGTGCCAGTAGTCTCAGGGGGAACACTGAAGCTTTCTTT. This codes for CASSLRGNTEAFF.